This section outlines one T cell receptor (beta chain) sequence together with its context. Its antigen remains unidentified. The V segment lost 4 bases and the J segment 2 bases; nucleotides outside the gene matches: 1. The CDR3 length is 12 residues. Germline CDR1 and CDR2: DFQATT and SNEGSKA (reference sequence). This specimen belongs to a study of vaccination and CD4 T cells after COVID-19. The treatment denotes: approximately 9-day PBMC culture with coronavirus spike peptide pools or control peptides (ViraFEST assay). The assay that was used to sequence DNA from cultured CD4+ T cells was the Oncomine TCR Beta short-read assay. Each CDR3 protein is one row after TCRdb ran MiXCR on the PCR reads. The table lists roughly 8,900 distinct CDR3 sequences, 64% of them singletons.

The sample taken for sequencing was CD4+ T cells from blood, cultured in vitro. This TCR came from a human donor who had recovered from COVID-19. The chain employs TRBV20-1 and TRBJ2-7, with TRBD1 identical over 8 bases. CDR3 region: CSATDRAYEQYF. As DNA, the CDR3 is TGCAGTGCTACGGACAGGGCCTACGAGCAGTACTTC.